These 6 T cell receptor beta chains came from one sample sequenced in a study of radiation and T cells in renal cell carcinoma (dated by TCRdb to the early 2020s). The method was the immunoSEQ multiplex PCR assay. TCRdb retrieved this table from immuneACCESS and kept in-frame rearrangements only. Not all clones are present; in checked studies, unresolved V genes account for under half, and no reason is known for the remainder. The sample table lists 80,000 or so clones, roughly nine tenths of them with a count of one. The ten largest clones capture roughly 6% of the sample. In the paper's terms, the time point label means: blood 4 weeks post-SBRT, at nephrectomy. What the treatment or condition label conveys for this sample: 15 Gy SBRT to primary tumor, nephrectomy 4 weeks later. The sample was blood, taken from a patient whose treatment included radiotherapy and nephrectomy. Receptor source: a woman in her 70s with renal cell carcinoma.

The V and J genes are TRBV7-2 and TRBJ2-7; the D gene is possibly TRBD2 (5 bases). V dropped 9 bases and J dropped 6 bases, with 12 bases sitting between them. The CDR3 sequence is 11 residues long. Per the germline V gene, CDR1 is SGHTA and CDR2 is FQGNSA. This CDR3 reads CASTSRGEQYF. The DNA for the CDR3 is TGTGCCAGTACTTCCCGGGGCGAGCAGTACTTC.

This clone has only a few counts. The rearrangement uses TRBV6-5 and TRBJ2-3; TRBD2 agrees at 7 bases. Germline trimming cut 7 bases from V and 2 bases from J; bases unmatched to any gene: 3. The V gene's germline CDR1 is MNHEY and CDR2 SVGAGI. The CDR3 contains 13 residues. For the CDR3, the DNA is TGTGCCAGCACCGCGGGGGTCACAGATACGCAGTATTTT. This sequence encodes CASTAGVTDTQYF.

The J gene is TRBJ2-7, the V gene TRBV5-1; perhaps TRBD2 as D (6 bases). V shed 4 bases and J shed 2 bases, with 10 bases lying between them. Germline CDR1 and CDR2: SGHRS and YFSETQ. The CDR3 runs 13 residues. The CDR3 DNA reads TGCGCCAGCAGCCGGGAGATAGCCTACGAGCAGTACTTC. This codes for CASSREIAYEQYF.

The chain carries TRBV19 and TRBJ1-4; the D gene is possibly TRBD1 (6 bases). The CDR3 contains 15 residues. Trimming removed 6 bases at V and 4 bases at J, with 15 bases between. CDR1 and CDR2 from the germline V gene are LNHDA and SQIVND (reference sequence). This chain's CDR3 is CASRWGRGNNEKLFF. The CDR3 coding sequence is TGTGCCAGTAGGTGGGGCAGGGGAAATAATGAAAAACTGTTTTTT.

This sequence joins TRBV27 and TRBJ2-7; 8 bases fit TRBD2. V shed 3 bases, J shed 3 bases, and the junction held 1 base outside the gene matches. From germline, CDR1 is MNHEY and CDR2 SMNVEV (reference sequence). The CDR3 is made up of 13 amino acids. The CDR3 nucleotides read TGTGCCAGCAGTTTTGCGGGGGGCTACGAGCAGTACTTC. This translates into CASSFAGGYEQYF.

J is TRBJ1-2 and V is TRBV6-1; unclear D gene. CDR1 and CDR2 (germline): MNHNS, SASEGT. Trimming took off 1 base at V and 7 bases at J, with 13 bases between the two ends. The CDR3 consists of 14 residues. The CDR3 protein is CASSEGRQIGGYTF. In DNA form, the CDR3 reads TGTGCCAGCAGTGAAGGCCGGCAGATCGGTGGCTACACCTTC.